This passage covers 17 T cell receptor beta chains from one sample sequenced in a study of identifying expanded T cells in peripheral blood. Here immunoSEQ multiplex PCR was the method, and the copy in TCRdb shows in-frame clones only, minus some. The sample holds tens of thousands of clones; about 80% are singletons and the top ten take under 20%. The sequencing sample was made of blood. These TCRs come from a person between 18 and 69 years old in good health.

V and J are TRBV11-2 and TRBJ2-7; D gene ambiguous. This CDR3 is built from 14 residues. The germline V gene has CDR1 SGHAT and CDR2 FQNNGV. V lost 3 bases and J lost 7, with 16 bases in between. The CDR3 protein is CASSFLSPMGEQYF. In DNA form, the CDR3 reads TGTGCCAGCAGCTTCCTCAGCCCCATGGGGGAGCAGTACTTC. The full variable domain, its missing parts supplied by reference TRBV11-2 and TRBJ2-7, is EAGVAQSPRYKIIEKRQSVAFWCNPISGHATLYWYQQILGQGPKLLIQFQNNGVVDDSQLPKDRFSAERLKGVDSTLKIQPAKLEDSAVYLCASSFLSPMGEQYFGPGTRLTVT.

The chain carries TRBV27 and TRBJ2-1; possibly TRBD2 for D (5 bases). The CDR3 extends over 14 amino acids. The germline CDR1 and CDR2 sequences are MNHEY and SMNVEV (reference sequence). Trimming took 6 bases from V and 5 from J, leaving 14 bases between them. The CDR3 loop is CASRTPGLHNEQFF. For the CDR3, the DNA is TGTGCCAGCAGGACTCCGGGATTACACAATGAGCAGTTCTTC.

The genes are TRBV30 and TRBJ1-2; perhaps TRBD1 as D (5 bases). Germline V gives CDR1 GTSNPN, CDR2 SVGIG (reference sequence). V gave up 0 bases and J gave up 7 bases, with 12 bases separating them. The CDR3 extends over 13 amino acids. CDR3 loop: CAWSVPGEGGYTF. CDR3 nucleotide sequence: TGTGCCTGGAGTGTACCGGGGGAAGGTGGCTACACCTTC.

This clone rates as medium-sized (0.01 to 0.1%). DNA of the CDR3: TGTGCCAGCAGTGAAGATCTGACAGACTACAATGAGCAGTTCTTC. This codes for CASSEDLTDYNEQFF. V usage is TRBV6-1 and J usage is TRBJ2-1; possible D gene TRBD1, 5 bases. This CDR3 has 15 amino acids. Trimming removed 1 base at V and 3 bases at J, with 10 bases between. Germline V gene lookup returns CDR1 MNHNS and CDR2 SASEGT.

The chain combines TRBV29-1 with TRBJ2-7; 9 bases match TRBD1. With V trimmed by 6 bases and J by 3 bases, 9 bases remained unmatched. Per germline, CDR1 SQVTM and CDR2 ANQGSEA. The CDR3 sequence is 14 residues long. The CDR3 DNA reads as TGCAGCGTCCTCCCGGGGGACAGGGTCTACGAGCAGTACTTC. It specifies CSVLPGDRVYEQYF.

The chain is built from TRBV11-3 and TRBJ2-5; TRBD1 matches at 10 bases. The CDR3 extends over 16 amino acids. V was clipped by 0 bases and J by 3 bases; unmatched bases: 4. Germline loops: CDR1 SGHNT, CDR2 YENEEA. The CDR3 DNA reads TGTGCCAGCAGCTTAGACAAGACAGGGGGCAAAGAGACCCAGTACTTC. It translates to CASSLDKTGGKETQYF.

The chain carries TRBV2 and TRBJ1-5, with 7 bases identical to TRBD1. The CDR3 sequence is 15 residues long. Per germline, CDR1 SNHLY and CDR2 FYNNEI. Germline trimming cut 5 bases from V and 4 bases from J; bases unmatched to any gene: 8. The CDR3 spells CASSLSSDRNQPQHF. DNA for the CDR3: TGTGCCAGCAGTCTATCTTCGGACAGGAATCAGCCCCAGCATTTT.

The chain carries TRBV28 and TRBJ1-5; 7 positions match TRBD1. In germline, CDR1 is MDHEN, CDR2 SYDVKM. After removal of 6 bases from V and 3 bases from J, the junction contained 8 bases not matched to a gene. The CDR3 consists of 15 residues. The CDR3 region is CASRRQGANNQPQHF. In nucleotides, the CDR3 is TGTGCCAGCAGACGACAGGGAGCCAACAATCAGCCCCAGCATTTT.

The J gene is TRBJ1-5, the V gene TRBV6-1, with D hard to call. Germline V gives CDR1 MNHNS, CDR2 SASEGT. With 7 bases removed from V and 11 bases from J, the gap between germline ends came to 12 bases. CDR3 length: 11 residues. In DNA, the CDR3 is TGTGCCAGCACAGCCACCGAAACCCAGCATTTT. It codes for CASTATETQHF.

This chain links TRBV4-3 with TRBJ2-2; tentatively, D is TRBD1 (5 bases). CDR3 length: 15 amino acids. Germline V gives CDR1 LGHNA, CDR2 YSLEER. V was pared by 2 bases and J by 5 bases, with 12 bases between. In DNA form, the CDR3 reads TGCGCCAGCAGCCAATCTTGGACAAGGACCGGGGAGCTGTTTTTT. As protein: CASSQSWTRTGELFF.

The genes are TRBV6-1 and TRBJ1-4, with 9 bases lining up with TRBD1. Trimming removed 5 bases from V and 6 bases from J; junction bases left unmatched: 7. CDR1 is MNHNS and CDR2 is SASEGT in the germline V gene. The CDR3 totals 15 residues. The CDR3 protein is CASSKQTGGDEKLFF. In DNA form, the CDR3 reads TGTGCCAGCAGTAAGCAGACAGGGGGAGATGAAAAACTGTTTTTT.

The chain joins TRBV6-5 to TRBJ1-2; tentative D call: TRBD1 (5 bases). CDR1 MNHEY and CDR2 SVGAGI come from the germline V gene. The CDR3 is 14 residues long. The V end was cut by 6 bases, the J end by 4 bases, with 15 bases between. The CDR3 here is CASRSRARRYGYTF. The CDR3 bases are TGTGCCAGCAGAAGCAGGGCCCGTCGCTATGGCTACACCTTC.

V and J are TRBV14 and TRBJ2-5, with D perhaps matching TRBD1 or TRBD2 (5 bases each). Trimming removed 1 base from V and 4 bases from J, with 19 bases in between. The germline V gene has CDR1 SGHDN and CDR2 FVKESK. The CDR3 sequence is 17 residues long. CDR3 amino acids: CASSQGYRGRVSETQYF. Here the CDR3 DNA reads TGTGCCAGCAGCCAAGGGTACCGGGGCAGGGTATCAGAGACCCAGTACTTC.

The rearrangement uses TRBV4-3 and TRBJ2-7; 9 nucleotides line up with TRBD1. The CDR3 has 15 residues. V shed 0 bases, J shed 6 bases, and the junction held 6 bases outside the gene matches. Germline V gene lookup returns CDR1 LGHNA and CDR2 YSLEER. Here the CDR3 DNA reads TGCGCCAGCAGCCAAGACACAGGGGGCCGAACCGAGCAGTACTTC. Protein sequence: CASSQDTGGRTEQYF.

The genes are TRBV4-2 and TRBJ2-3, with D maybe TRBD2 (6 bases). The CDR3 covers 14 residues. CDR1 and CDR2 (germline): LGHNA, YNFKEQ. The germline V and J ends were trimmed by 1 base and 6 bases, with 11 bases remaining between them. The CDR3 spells CASSQALAMDTQYF. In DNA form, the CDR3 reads TGTGCCAGCAGCCAAGCACTAGCTATGGATACGCAGTATTTT.

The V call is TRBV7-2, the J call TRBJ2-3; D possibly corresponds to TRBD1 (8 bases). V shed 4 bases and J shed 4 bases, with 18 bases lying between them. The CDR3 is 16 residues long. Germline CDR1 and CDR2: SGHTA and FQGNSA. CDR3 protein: CASSSPGGGRADTQYF. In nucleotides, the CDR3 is TGTGCCAGCAGCTCCCCAGGGGGCGGGAGAGCAGATACGCAGTATTTT.

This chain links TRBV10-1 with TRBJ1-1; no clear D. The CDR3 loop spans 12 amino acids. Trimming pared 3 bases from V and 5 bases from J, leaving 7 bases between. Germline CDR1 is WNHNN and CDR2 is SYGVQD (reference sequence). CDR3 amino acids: CASSETGTEAFF. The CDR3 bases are TGCGCCAGCAGTGAAACTGGAACTGAAGCTTTCTTT.